This entry is about one T cell receptor (beta chain). What it binds is not known. Assay: immunoSEQ multiplex PCR; the TCRdb copy retains only in-frame clones and omits some. The sample yields fewer than 1.6 million clones, 98% seen once. This sample stems from a study of shared clonotypes between healthy human individuals. Study-wide background: The cohort had a couple of women and a few men, ages 18 to 49. Study conclusions and caveats: A generally larger estimated richness was seen in naive subsets than in memory subsets.

Every contributor of samples was a Caucasian grown-up residing in Nashville, Tennessee. This CDR3 has 14 residues. V was shortened by 0 bases and J by 3 bases, with 7 bases between the two germline ends. The germline CDR1 and CDR2 sequences are SGDLS and YYNGEE. This TCR was recovered from a young man in good health. The sample consisted of naive CD4+ T cells sorted from blood. Subset: CD45RA+ positively selected. V usage is TRBV9 and J usage is TRBJ1-3, with D tentatively TRBD1 (5 bases). Here the CDR3 DNA reads TGTGCCAGCAGCGTAGGCGGGGGTGGAAACACCATATATTTT. Protein sequence: CASSVGGGGNTIYF.